In this sample, the clone carrying this T cell receptor (beta chain) turned up many times. Specified time point: pre-sensitization, week 0. The treatment: therapeutic diphenylcyclopropenone sensitization with weekly scalp DPC. The study drew its donors from alopecia patients who were 18 to 70 years old and suitable for DPC. The sample belongs to a study of human T cells and chemical hapten exposure. About the research overall: The scalp of each patient received a weekly diphenylcyclopropenone dose for the full roughly 25-week study.

TCRdb reprocessed the RACE reads via MiXCR and lists one record per CDR3 protein. The sample has some 36,000 distinct CDR3 sequences, 7.5% to 8% seen once. The CDR3 covers 15 residues. V was shortened by 5 bases and J by 4 bases, with 14 bases between the two germline ends. The origin of this receptor is a woman in her fifties or sixties with alopecia areata. Some clones in this sample may be carry-over from other donors' samples. Sequenced material: whole blood, taken in connection with sensitization to the hapten diphenylcyclopropenone (DPC). The chain couples TRBV12-3 or TRBV12-4 to TRBJ2-2, with D tentatively TRBD1 (6 bases). CDR3 in DNA: TGTGCCAGCAGTACCAGGGGATTGGGCACCGGGGAGCTGTTTTTT. As protein: CASSTRGLGTGELFF.